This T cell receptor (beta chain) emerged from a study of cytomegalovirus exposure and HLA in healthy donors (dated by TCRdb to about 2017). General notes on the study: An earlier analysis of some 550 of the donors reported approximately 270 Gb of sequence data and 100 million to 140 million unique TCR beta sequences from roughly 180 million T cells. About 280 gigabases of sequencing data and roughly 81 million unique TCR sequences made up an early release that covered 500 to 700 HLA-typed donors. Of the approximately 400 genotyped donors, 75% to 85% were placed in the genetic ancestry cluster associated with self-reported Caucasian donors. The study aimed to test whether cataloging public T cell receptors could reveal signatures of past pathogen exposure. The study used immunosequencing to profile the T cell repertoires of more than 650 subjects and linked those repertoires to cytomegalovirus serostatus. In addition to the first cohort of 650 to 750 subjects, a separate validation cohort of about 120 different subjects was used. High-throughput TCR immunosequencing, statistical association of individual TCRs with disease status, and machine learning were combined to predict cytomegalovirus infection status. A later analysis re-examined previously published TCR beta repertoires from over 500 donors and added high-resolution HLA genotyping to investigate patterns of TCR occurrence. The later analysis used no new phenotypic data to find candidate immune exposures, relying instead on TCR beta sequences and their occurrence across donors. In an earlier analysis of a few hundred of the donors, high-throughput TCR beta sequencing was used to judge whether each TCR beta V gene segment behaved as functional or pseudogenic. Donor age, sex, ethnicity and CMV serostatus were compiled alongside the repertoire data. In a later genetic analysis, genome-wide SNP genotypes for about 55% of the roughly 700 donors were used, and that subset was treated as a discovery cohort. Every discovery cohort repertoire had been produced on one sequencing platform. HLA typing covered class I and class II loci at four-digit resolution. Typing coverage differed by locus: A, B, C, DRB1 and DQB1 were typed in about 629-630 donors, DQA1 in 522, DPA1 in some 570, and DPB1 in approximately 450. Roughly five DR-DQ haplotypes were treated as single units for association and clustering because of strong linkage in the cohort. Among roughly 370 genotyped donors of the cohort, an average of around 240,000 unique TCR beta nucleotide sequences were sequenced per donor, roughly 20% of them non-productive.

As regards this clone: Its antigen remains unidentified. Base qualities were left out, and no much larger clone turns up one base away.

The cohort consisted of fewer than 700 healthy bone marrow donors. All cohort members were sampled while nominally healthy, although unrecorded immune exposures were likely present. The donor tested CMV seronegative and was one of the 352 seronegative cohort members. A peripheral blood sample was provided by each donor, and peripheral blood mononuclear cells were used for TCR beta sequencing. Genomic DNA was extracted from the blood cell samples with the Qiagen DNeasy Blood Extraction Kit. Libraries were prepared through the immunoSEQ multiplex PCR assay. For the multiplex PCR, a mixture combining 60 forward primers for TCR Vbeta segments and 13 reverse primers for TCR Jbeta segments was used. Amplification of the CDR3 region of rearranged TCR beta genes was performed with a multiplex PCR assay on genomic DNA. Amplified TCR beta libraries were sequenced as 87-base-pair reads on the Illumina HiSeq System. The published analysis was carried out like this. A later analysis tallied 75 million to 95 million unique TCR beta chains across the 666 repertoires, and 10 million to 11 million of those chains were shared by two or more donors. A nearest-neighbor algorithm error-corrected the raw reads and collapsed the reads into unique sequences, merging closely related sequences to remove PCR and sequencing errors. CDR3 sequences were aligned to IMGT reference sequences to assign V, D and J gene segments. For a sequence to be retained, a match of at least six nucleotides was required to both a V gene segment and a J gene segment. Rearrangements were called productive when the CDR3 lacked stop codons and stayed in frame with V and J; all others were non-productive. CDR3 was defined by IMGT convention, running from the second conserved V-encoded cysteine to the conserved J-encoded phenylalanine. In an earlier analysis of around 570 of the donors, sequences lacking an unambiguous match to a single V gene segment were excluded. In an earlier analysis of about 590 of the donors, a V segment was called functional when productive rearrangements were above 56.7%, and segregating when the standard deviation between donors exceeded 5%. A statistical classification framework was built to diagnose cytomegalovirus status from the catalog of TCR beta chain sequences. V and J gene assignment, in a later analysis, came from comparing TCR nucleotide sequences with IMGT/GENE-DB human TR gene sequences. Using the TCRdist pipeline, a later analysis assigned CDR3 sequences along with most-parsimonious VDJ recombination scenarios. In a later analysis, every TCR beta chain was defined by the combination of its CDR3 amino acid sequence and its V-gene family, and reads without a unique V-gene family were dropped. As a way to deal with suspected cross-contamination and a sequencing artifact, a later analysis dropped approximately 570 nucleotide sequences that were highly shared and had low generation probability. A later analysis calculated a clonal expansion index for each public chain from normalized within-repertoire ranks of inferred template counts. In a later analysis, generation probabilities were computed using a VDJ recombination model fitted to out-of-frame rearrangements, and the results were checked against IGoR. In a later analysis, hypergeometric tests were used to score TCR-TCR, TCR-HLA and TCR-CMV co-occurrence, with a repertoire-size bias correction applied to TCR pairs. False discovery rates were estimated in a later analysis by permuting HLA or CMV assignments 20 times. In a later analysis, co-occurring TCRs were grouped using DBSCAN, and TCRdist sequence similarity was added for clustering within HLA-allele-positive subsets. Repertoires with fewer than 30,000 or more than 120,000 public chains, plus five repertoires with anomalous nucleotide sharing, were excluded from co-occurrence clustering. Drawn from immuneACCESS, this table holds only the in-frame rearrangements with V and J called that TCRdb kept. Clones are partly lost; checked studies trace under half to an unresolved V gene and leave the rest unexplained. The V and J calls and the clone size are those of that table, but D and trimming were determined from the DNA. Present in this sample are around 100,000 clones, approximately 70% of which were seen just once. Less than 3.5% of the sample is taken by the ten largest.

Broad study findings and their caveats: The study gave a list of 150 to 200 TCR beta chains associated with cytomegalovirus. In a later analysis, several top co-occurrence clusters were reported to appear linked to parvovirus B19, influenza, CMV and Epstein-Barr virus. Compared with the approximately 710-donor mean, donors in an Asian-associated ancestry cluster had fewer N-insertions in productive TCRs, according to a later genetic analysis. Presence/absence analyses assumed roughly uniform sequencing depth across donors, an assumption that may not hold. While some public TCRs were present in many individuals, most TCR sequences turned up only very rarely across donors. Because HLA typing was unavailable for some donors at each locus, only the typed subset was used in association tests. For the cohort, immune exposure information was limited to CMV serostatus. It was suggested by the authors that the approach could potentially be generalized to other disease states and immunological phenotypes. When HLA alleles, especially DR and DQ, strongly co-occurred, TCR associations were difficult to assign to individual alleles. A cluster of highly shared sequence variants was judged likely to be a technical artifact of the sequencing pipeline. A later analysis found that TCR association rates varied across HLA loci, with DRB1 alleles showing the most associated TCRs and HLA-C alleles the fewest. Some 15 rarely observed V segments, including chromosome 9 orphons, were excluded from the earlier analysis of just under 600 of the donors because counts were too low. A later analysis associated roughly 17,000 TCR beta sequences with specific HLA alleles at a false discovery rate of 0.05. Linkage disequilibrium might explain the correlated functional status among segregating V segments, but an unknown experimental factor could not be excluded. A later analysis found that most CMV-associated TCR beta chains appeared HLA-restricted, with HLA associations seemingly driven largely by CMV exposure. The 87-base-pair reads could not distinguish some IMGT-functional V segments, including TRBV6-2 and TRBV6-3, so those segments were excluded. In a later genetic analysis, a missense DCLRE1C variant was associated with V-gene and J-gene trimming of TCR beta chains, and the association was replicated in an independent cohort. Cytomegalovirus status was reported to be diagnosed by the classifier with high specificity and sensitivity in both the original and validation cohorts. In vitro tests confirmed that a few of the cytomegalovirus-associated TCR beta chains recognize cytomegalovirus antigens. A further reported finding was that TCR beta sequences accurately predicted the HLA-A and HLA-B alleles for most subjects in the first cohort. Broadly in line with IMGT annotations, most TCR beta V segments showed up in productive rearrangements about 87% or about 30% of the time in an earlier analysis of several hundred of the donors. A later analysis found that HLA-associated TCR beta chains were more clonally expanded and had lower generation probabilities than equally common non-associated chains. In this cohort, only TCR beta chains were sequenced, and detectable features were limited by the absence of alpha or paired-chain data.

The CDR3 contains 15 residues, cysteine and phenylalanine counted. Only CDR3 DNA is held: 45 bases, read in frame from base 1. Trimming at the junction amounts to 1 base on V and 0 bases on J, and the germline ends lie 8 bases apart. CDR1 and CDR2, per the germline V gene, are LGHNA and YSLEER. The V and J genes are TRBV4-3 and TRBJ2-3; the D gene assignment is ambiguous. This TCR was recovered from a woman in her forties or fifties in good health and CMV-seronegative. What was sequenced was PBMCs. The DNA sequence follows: TGCGCCAGCAGCCAAGCTAGGATAAGCACAGATACGCAGTATTTT. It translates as CASSQARISTDTQYF.